This is a list of T cell receptor beta chains from one sample in a study of cytomegalovirus exposure and HLA in healthy donors. Profiled with immunoSEQ multiplex PCR; TCRdb holds only in-frame clones, not every one. The sample lists about 110,000 clones; around 79% were seen once. Sequencing was carried out using PBMCs. Source of these receptors: a man aged 55 to 70 in good health and CMV-seronegative. CDR3s include the opening cysteine and the closing phenylalanine or tryptophan. Each record gives: CDR3 length, J gene, V gene, D gene, clone size, CDR3 DNA, CDR3 protein. D genes are given only for firm matches. Clone size appears in some rows only: once, few, many, or a class for an expanded clone.

>14|TRBJ1-4|TRBV19|NA|NA
TGTGCCAGTAGTATTTTGACGACAGGCGAAAAACTGTTTTTT
CASSILTTGEKLFF
>15|TRBJ2-1|TRBV2|NA|NA
TGTGCCAGCAGTGTGGAGGGCCCCTCCTACAATGAGCAGTTCTTC
CASSVEGPSYNEQFF
>12|TRBJ1-2|TRBV7-9|TRBD1|NA
TGTGCCAGCACCGACAGGGTTCTTGGCTACACCTTC
CASTDRVLGYTF
>15|TRBJ1-5|TRBV7-2|NA|few
TGTGCCAGCAGCTTAAGTCAGACGACGGGGCAGCCCCAGCATTTT
CASSLSQTTGQPQHF
>15|TRBJ1-2|TRBV7-6|NA|NA
TGTGCCAGCAGCTCCGGCGGAGGTGCTAACTATGGCTACACCTTC
CASSSGGGANYGYTF
>13|TRBJ2-2|TRBV30|NA|NA
TGTGCCTATAGTCATTTGAGAACCGGGGAGCTGTTTTTT
CAYSHLRTGELFF
>13|TRBJ1-5|TRBV30|NA|NA
TGTGCCTGGAGTCCCCAGGCCTATCAGCCCCAGCATTTT
CAWSPQAYQPQHF
>18|TRBJ1-4|TRBV7-9|NA|NA
TGTGCCAGCAGCTTAAACAAGGAAGACAGGTTAACTAATGAAAAACTGTTTTTT
CASSLNKEDRLTNEKLFF
>15|TRBJ1-5|TRBV7-2|TRBD1|NA
TGTGCCAGCAGTCCACAGGGGTCCCTGAATCAGCCCCAGCATTTT
CASSPQGSLNQPQHF
>18|TRBJ2-1|TRBV5-4|NA|few
TGTGCCAGCAGCTCTGCCGTAACAGGGCCTGTGACCTACAATGAGCAGTTCTTC
CASSSAVTGPVTYNEQFF
>16|TRBJ2-2|TRBV7-3|TRBD2|NA
TGTGCCAGCAGCTTACTCGGGGGGGACTACACCGGGGAGCTGTTTTTT
CASSLLGGDYTGELFF
>14|TRBJ2-5|TRBV2|NA|NA
TGTGCCAGCGGAGCCGGGACACCTGGGGAGACCCAGTACTTC
CASGAGTPGETQYF
>14|TRBJ1-4|TRBV11-1|NA|NA
TGTGCCAGCAGGCCAGGACTTCCCGGAGAAAAACTGTTTTTT
CASRPGLPGEKLFF
>17|TRBJ2-1|TRBV7-2|NA|NA
TGTGCCAGCAGCTCACGACAGGATGCGTGGTCCTACAATGAGCAGTTCTTC
CASSSRQDAWSYNEQFF
>15|TRBJ1-4|TRBV6-1|NA|NA
TGTGCCAGCAGTGAGATTTCGGCAGGGGCGGAAAAACTGTTTTTT
CASSEISAGAEKLFF
>15|TRBJ1-2|TRBV4-2|NA|few
TGTGCCAGCAGCCGAATGGACTACCCGGGAGATGGCTACACCTTC
CASSRMDYPGDGYTF
>16|TRBJ1-4|TRBV4-2|NA|NA
TGTGCCAGCAGCCAAGGCGGGCCAGATGAGGGTGAAAAACTGTTTTTT
CASSQGGPDEGEKLFF
>15|TRBJ2-5|TRBV21-1|NA|NA
TGTGCCAGCAGCCCCCGGGACAGGGTACAAGAGACCCAGTACTTC
CASSPRDRVQETQYF
>15|TRBJ2-3|TRBV7-2|NA|once
TGTGCCAGCAGCCCGGGGACTGGATTAACGGGTACGCAGTATTTT
CASSPGTGLTGTQYF
>15|TRBJ1-3|TRBV5-6|NA|once
TGTGCCAGCAGCCAACGGGGGGCTTCTGGAAACACCATATATTTT
CASSQRGASGNTIYF
>16|TRBJ2-6|TRBV7-9|NA|NA
TGTGCCAGCGTGGCCAGGGTGCCCTCTGGGGCCAACGTCCTGACTTTC
CASVARVPSGANVLTF
>15|TRBJ2-2|TRBV11-3|TRBD1|NA
TGTGCCAGCAGCGGGACAGGGCAACTCACCGGGGAGCTGTTTTTT
CASSGTGQLTGELFF
>18|TRBJ2-3|TRBV5-1|TRBD2|NA
TGCGCCAGCAGCTTGTCCCCGACAGCGGGGGGAAACACAGATACGCAGTATTTT
CASSLSPTAGGNTDTQYF
>11|TRBJ2-1|TRBV6-1|NA|NA
TGTGCCAGCACCACTGGGTGGGCGCAGTTCTTC
CASTTGWAQFF
>15|TRBJ2-5|TRBV11-3|TRBD2|NA
TGTGCCAGCAGCTCTAGCGGGGGGGCTGGCGAGACCCAGTACTTC
CASSSSGGAGETQYF
>17|TRBJ1-5|TRBV4-2|NA|NA
TGTGCCAGCAGCCAAGGGGCAGGGGCCAGGCGGGATCAGCCCCAGCATTTT
CASSQGAGARRDQPQHF
>17|TRBJ2-2|TRBV4-3|NA|NA
TGCGCCAGCAGCCAAGACCCGGAAGGGGGGAACACCGGGGAGCTGTTTTTT
CASSQDPEGGNTGELFF
>15|TRBJ2-2|TRBV5-1|NA|NA
TGCGCCAGCAGCTCCGGACAAAGGAACACCGGGGAGCTGTTTTTT
CASSSGQRNTGELFF
>18|TRBJ2-3|TRBV5-1|TRBD2|NA
TGCGCCAGCAGCTTGGGACTAGCGGGCGTCGCTAGCACAGATACGCAGTATTTT
CASSLGLAGVASTDTQYF
>13|TRBJ1-2|TRBV11-2|TRBD1|NA
TGTGCCAGCACCTACGACAGGGACTATGGCTACACCTTC
CASTYDRDYGYTF
>15|TRBJ2-6|TRBV28|NA|NA
TGTGCCAGCAGTTCCCTTTCCTCTGGGGCCAACGTCCTGACTTTC
CASSSLSSGANVLTF
>16|TRBJ1-1|TRBV5-5|TRBD1|NA
TGTGCCAGCAGCATTACAGGGGGCCGGATGAACACTGAAGCTTTCTTT
CASSITGGRMNTEAFF
>14|TRBJ2-7|TRBV6-5|TRBD2|few
TGTGCCAGCAGTTCTGGCAGGGAGGGTAGCGAGCAGTACTTC
CASSSGREGSEQYF
>13|TRBJ1-1|TRBV7-9|NA|NA
TGTGCCAGCAGTCTAACAGGGCTCACTGAAGCTTTCTTT
CASSLTGLTEAFF
>14|TRBJ2-1|TRBV9|NA|NA
TGTGCCAGCAGCCCGGGGTATACAATTAATGAGCAGTTCTTC
CASSPGYTINEQFF
>14|TRBJ1-4|TRBV5-1|NA|NA
TGCGCCAGCAGCTTGGGACAGAGAAATGAAAAACTGTTTTTT
CASSLGQRNEKLFF
>14|TRBJ2-7|TRBV6-5|NA|NA
TGTGCCAGCAGTTACCGCGGGTCGTCCTACGAGCAGTACTTC
CASSYRGSSYEQYF
>14|TRBJ2-7|TRBV2|TRBD1|NA
TGTGCCAGCCGAGGACAGGGTAAAACCTACGAGCAGTACTTC
CASRGQGKTYEQYF
>15|TRBJ1-6|TRBV7-9|TRBD1|NA
TGTGCCAGCAGCTCCGGGACAGGGGATAATTCACCCCTCCACTTT
CASSSGTGDNSPLHF
>16|TRBJ2-6|TRBV6-6|TRBD1|NA
TGTGCCAGCATTAAGGACAGGGCGTCTGGGGCCAACGTCCTGACTTTC
CASIKDRASGANVLTF
>13|TRBJ2-5|TRBV6-1|NA|NA
TGTGCCAGCAGTGCCCTAATCCAAGAGACCCAGTACTTC
CASSALIQETQYF
>17|TRBJ1-4|TRBV5-1|TRBD1|NA
TGCGCCAGCAGCGTCCGGGACAGGGGGAAAACTAATGAAAAACTGTTTTTT
CASSVRDRGKTNEKLFF
>13|TRBJ1-2|TRBV2|NA|NA
TGTGCCAGCACTCAGGGTGTGGGCTATGGCTACACCTTC
CASTQGVGYGYTF
>13|TRBJ1-1|TRBV6-5|TRBD1|NA
TGTGCCAGCAGTTACTCTCCGGGACAGGCAGCTTTCTTT
CASSYSPGQAAFF
>15|TRBJ1-5|TRBV10-3|NA|few
TGTGCCTCCCTAGCAGGCTATGGCAGCAATCAGCCCCAGCATTTT
CASLAGYGSNQPQHF
>15|TRBJ2-2|TRBV2|NA|NA
TGTGCCAGCAGTGAAACCACTGCGAACACCGGGGAGCTGTTTTTT
CASSETTANTGELFF
>17|TRBJ2-3|TRBV4-2|TRBD2|NA
TGTGCCAGCAGCTCCCAGCTTGGACTAGCGGTCACAGATACGCAGTATTTT
CASSSQLGLAVTDTQYF
>14|TRBJ1-4|TRBV5-1|NA|NA
TGCGCCAGCAGCCCCGTTCCGACTAATGAAAAACTGTTTTTT
CASSPVPTNEKLFF
>15|TRBJ2-1|TRBV7-2|TRBD2|NA
TGTGCCAGCAGCGGACTAGCGGGGGCGTTCAATGAGCAGTTCTTC
CASSGLAGAFNEQFF
>14|TRBJ2-5|TRBV5-1|TRBD2|NA
TGCGCCAGCAGCCGGACTAGCGGGGATGAGACCCAGTACTTC
CASSRTSGDETQYF
>17|TRBJ1-5|TRBV21-1|NA|NA
TGTGCCAGCAGCATTATCTGGACAGGACGGCTCCATCAGCCCCAGCATTTT
CASSIIWTGRLHQPQHF
>15|TRBJ1-3|TRBV19|NA|NA
TGTGCCAGTAGTATCGAAGACAGGCGTGGAAACACCATATATTTT
CASSIEDRRGNTIYF
>14|TRBJ2-1|TRBV7-3|TRBD2|NA
TGTGCCAGCAGACAACTAGCGGGGGGGCCGGGGCAGTTCTTC
CASRQLAGGPGQFF
>13|TRBJ2-5|TRBV7-3|NA|NA
TGTGCCAGCAGCTCCGACAGTCAAGAGACCCAGTACTTC
CASSSDSQETQYF
>15|TRBJ2-4|TRBV5-1|TRBD1|NA
TGCGCCAGCAGCTTGGACAGGGGAGCCAAAAACATTCAGTACTTC
CASSLDRGAKNIQYF
>16|TRBJ1-2|TRBV28|NA|NA
TGTGCCAGCAGTCCGGGGGGGTTGCTTTTCAAAAATGGCTACACCTTC
CASSPGGLLFKNGYTF
>15|TRBJ1-1|TRBV18|NA|NA
TGTGCCAGCTCACCTGACGTCAGGCAGCACACTGAAGCTTTCTTT
CASSPDVRQHTEAFF